This T cell receptor beta chain stems from a study of shared clonotypes between healthy human individuals. Findings of the study overall: Naive CD4 clonotypes overlapped across a few donors at about 5.3%.

Naive CD8 cells, CD45RO-negative and positively selected for CCR7, excluded terminally differentiated effector memory CD45RA+ cells. Method: immunoSEQ multiplex PCR; TCRdb's copy keeps in-frame clones and lacks some. This table has some 2.1 million clones, 93% appearing once. Remarks on this clone: What it binds is not known. Distinct nucleotide sequences in the sample also encode this CDR3.

The clonotype comes from a man younger than 35 in good health. Some clones in this sample may be carry-over from other donors' samples. The sample consisted of naive CD8+ T cells from PBMCs.

CDR3 DNA sequence: TGTGCCAGCAGCTTAGGAGGTCTGAACACTGAAGCTTTCTTT. Translated, it gives CASSLGGLNTEAFF. V usage is TRBV7-6 and J usage is TRBJ1-1; D gene ambiguous. The CDR3 totals 14 residues. Trimming pared 1 base from V and 0 bases from J, leaving 6 bases between. Looked up from germline, CDR1 is SGHVS and CDR2 is FNYEAQ.